The clone carrying this T cell receptor (beta chain) was counted at least ten times. MiXCR re-clonotyped the PCR reads for TCRdb. The table has about 93,000 clones, roughly an eighth seen once. This sample was taken from a study of metastatic and nonmetastatic thyroid tumors. This CDR3 region has 15 residues. Germline V gene lookup returns CDR1 SGHVS and CDR2 FNYEAQ. Losses at the gene ends were 4 bases for V and 3 bases for J; bases not matched to a gene: 7. Not a single patient had been given any form of treatment at any point before undergoing thyroid surgery. The chain joins TRBV7-6 to TRBJ2-3, with 7 bases matching TRBD1. The clonotype originates from a female donor with papillary thyroid cancer or a benign thyroid nodule (not recorded which). Some clones in this sample may be carry-over from other donors' samples. Sequenced material: blood. The CDR3 coding sequence is TGTGCCAGCAGCTACGGACAGGACCGTACAGATACGCAGTATTTT. Protein: CASSYGQDRTDTQYF.